This T cell receptor (beta chain) was documented in a study of graft-versus-host responses after intestinal transplantation. Worth noting for this clone: Its antigen is currently unknown.

TCRdb's table, derived via immunoSEQ multiplex PCR, lists solely in-frame clones and lacks some. This sample has around 97,000 clones, with approximately 93% found just once. From germline, CDR1 is PRHDT and CDR2 FYEKMQ (reference sequence). The V segment lost 1 base and the J segment 4 bases; nucleotides outside the gene matches: 6. The CDR3 runs 15 residues. This TCR came from a human donor who received an intestinal transplant. Sequenced material: unstimulated CD8+ T cells sorted from spleen or lymph node cells, taken before intestinal transplant. The chain uses TRBV13 and TRBJ1-2; 7 bases map to TRBD1. This chain's CDR3 is CASSLVGTEIYGYTF. The CDR3 DNA sequence: TGTGCCAGCAGCTTAGTGGGGACAGAAATCTATGGCTACACCTTC.